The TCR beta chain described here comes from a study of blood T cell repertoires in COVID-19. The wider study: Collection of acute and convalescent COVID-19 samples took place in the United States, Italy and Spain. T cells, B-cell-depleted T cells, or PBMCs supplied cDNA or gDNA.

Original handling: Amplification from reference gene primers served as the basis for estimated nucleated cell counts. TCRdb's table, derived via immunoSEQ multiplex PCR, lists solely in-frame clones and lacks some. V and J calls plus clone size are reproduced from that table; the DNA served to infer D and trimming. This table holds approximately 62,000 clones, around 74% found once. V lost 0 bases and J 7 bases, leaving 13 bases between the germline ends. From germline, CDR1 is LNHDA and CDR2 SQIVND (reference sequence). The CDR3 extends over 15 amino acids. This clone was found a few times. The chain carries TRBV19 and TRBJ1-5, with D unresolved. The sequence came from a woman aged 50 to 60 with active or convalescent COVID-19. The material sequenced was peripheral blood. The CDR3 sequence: CASSIDPRGGQPQHF. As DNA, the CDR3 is TGTGCCAGTAGTATAGATCCCCGGGGAGGGCAGCCCCAGCATTTT.